Following are 12 T cell receptor beta chains from one sample sequenced in a study of T cells after yellow fever vaccination. TCRdb independently ran MiXCR on the 5' RACE reads; one entry per CDR3 protein. The sample comprises under 40,000 distinct CDR3 sequences, 6.5% to 8.5% of which are singletons, and approximately 22% rests with the top ten. Sequenced material: PBMCs, either bulk or a sorted T-cell subset (CD4+, CD8+, memory, or dextramer-sorted; not recorded which), taken on the day of the first yellow fever vaccination. The source of these receptors is a man between 18 and 29 years old who received the YFV17D yellow fever vaccine.

This clonotype was counted many times. This chain connects TRBV3-1 to TRBJ2-5; D not resolved. V was clipped by 2 bases and J by 1 base, with 11 bases between them. Germline V gene lookup returns CDR1 LGHDT and CDR2 YNNKEL (reference sequence). The CDR3 length is 15 residues. The CDR3 loop is CASSQNSAPQETQYF. The CDR3 nucleotides read TGTGCCAGCAGCCAAAATTCAGCCCCCCAAGAGACCCAGTACTTC.

This clonotype was counted many times. The V gene is TRBV11-2, the J gene TRBJ2-1; no firm D call. The length of the CDR3 is 14 residues. Germline V gene sequence: CDR1 SGHAT, CDR2 FQNNGV. Trimming removed 5 bases at V and 8 bases at J, with 16 bases between. CDR3 sequence reads: CASSRLVNPDEQFF. As DNA, the CDR3 is TGTGCCAGCAGCCGCCTGGTCAACCCCGATGAGCAGTTCTTC.

This clonotype occurred many times. The rearrangement joins TRBV5-1 to TRBJ2-3; 12 positions agree with TRBD2. The CDR3 loop spans 15 amino acids. V lost 4 bases and J lost 5; bases outside the gene matches: 5. In germline, CDR1 is SGHRS, CDR2 YFSETQ. This CDR3 reads CASSPGLAGQDTQYF. The CDR3, as DNA: TGCGCCAGCAGCCCCGGACTAGCGGGGCAAGATACGCAGTATTTT.

The table lists this clonotype with a count of one. The chain joins TRBV4-1 to TRBJ1-5; weak D call: TRBD1 (5 bases). The V end lost 6 bases, the J end lost 1 base, and 13 bases lay between the germline ends. CDR3 length: 15 amino acids. Germline V lookup: CDR1 MGHRA, CDR2 YSYEKL. Here the CDR3 reads CASRDRDVSNQPQHF. DNA for the CDR3: TGCGCCAGCAGGGACCGGGACGTAAGCAATCAGCCCCAGCATTTT.

The sample holds a few counts of this clonotype. This rearrangement joins TRBV7-2 to TRBJ2-1; D perhaps matches TRBD2 (7 bases). The CDR3 contains 13 residues. Germline CDR1 SGHTA, CDR2 FQGNSA. Trimming cost V 3 bases and J 9 bases, with 12 bases left between them. CDR3 sequence reads: CASSLGGGLEQFF. The CDR3 coding sequence is TGTGCCAGCAGCTTGGGGGGGGGCCTTGAGCAGTTCTTC.

Comment on this clonotype: Since a much larger clone is just one base distant, this may be a read error. The chain employs TRBV28 and TRBJ2-5; 9 bases are shared with TRBD2. This CDR3 contains 15 residues. Germline values: CDR1 MDHEN, CDR2 SYDVKM. This CDR3 is CDSMAGGRLIATQYF. CDR3 sequence (DNA): TGTGACAGCATGGCGGGGGGGAGGCTTATTGCGACCCAGTACTTC.

This clonotype was counted ten times or more. The chain couples TRBV6-4 to TRBJ2-1, with TRBD2 as a possible D gene (5 bases). The CDR3 runs to 13 residues. CDR1 is MRHNA, CDR2 SNTAGT, per germline. V lost 4 bases, J lost 4 bases, and 8 bases lay in between. CDR3 nucleotides: TGTGCCAGCAGTGTCGGGGATTACAATGAGCAGTTCTTC. This translates into CASSVGDYNEQFF.

This chain connects TRBV4-1 to TRBJ1-6; maybe TRBD1 (5 bases). This CDR3 is 16 amino acids long. Per the germline V gene, CDR1 is MGHRA and CDR2 is YSYEKL. V lost 0 bases to trimming and J lost 9 bases, with 15 bases between them. CDR3 residues: CASSQEWVGGTSPLHF. The DNA for the CDR3 is TGCGCCAGCAGCCAAGAGTGGGTTGGTGGGACTTCACCCCTCCACTTT.

The sample holds many counts of this clonotype. This rearrangement joins TRBV5-1 to TRBJ2-1; TRBD1 matches at 7 bases. Germline-derived CDR1 and CDR2 are SGHRS and YFSETQ. This CDR3 contains 15 residues. V trimming: 7 bases; J trimming: 3 bases; junction bases outside the gene matches: 10. CDR3 bases: TGCGCCAGCGGCCGGGACAGCAGGTACTACAATGAGCAGTTCTTC. This gives the protein CASGRDSRYYNEQFF.

The table lists this clonotype with many counts. V and J are TRBV5-4 and TRBJ2-7; no firm D call. Trimming removed 4 bases at V and 1 base at J, with 9 bases between. Germline V gene data show CDR1 as SGHNT and CDR2 as YYREEE (reference sequence). The CDR3 extends over 13 amino acids. DNA for the CDR3: TGTGCCAGCAGCAGCGACACTTCCTACGAGCAGTACGTC. Protein: CASSSDTSYEQYV.

The J gene is TRBJ2-7, the V gene TRBV20-1; possible D gene TRBD2, 6 bases. The CDR3 is 13 residues long. Germline V lookup: CDR1 DFQATT, CDR2 SNEGSKA (reference sequence). V was trimmed by 5 bases and J by 3 bases, leaving 14 bases between them. CDR3 residues: CSAAGLIYYEQYF. CDR3 in DNA: TGCAGTGCTGCTGGACTAATTTACTACGAGCAGTACTTC.

At least ten counts were recorded for this clonotype. This chain connects TRBV5-4 to TRBJ2-1; 14 nucleotides align to TRBD2. J gave up 8 bases and V 3 bases, and 4 bases lay outside the gene matches. The CDR3 contains 15 residues. Germline CDR1 is SGHNT and CDR2 is YYREEE (reference sequence). CDR3 nucleotides: TGTGCCAGCAGCTCTAGACTAGCGGGGGGGGATGAGCAGTTCTTC. Encoded protein: CASSSRLAGGDEQFF.